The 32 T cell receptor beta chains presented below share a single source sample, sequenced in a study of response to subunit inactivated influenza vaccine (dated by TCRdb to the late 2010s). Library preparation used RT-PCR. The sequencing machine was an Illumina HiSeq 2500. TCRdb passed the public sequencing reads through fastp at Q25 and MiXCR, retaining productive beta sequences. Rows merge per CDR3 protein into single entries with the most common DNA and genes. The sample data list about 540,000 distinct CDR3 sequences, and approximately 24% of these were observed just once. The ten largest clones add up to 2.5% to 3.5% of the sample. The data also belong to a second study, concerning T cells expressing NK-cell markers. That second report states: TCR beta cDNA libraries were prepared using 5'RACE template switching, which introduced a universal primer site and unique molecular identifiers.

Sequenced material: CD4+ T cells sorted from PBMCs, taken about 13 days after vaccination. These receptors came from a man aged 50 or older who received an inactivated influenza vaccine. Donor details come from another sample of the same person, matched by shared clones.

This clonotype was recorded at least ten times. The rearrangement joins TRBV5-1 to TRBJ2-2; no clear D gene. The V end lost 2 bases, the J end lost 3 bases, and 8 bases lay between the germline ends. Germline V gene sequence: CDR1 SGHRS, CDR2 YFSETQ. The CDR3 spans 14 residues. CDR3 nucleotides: TGCGCCAGCAGCTTAAGAACAGACACCGGGGAGCTGTTTTTT. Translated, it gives CASSLRTDTGELFF.

The CDR3 reads CASHLAGSGETQYF. CDR3 coding DNA: TGTGCCAGCCATTTAGCGGGTTCGGGGGAGACCCAGTACTTC. This sequence joins TRBV6-1 and TRBJ2-5; 7 bases map to TRBD2. The CDR3 sequence is 14 residues long. Looked up from germline, CDR1 is MNHNS and CDR2 is SASEGT. The ends lost 8 bases at V and 5 bases at J; junction bases unmatched: 11.

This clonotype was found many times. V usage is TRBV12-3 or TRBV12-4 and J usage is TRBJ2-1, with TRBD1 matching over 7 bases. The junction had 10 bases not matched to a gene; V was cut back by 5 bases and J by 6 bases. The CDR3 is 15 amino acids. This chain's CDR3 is CASSPGTDNFNEQFF. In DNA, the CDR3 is TGTGCCAGCAGTCCCGGGACAGACAATTTCAATGAGCAGTTCTTC.

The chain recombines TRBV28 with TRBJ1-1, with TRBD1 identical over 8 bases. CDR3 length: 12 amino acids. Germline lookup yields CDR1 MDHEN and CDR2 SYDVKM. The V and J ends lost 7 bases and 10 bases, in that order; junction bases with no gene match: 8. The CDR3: CASTVQGGGAFF. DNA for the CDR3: TGTGCCAGCACCGTACAGGGGGGCGGAGCTTTCTTT. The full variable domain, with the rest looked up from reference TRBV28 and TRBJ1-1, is DVKVTQSSRYLVKRTGEKVFLECVQDMDHENMFWYRQDPGLGLRLIYFSYDVKMKEKGDIPEGYSVSREKKERFSLILESASTNQTSMYLCASTVQGGGAFFGQGTRLTVV.

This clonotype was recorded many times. CDR3 sequence (DNA): TGTGCCAGCAGCTTAAGGACCCCAACCAATCAGCCCCAGCATTTT. This codes for CASSLRTPTNQPQHF. The chain employs TRBV7-2 and TRBJ1-5, with unresolved D. CDR1 and CDR2 from the germline V gene are SGHTA and FQGNSA. V lost 2 bases, J lost 3 bases, and 11 bases lay in between. This CDR3 has 15 residues.

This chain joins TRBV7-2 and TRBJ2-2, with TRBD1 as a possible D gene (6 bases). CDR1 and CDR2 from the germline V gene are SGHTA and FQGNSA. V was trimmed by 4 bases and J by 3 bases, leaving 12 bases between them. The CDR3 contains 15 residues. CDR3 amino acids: CASSSRTVDTGELFF. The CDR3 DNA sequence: TGTGCCAGCAGCTCGAGGACAGTCGACACCGGGGAGCTGTTTTTT.

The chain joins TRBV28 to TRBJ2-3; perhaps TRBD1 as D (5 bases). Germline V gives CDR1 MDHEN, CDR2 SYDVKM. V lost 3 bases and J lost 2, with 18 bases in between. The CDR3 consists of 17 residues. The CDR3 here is CASSFPITLDNTDTQYF. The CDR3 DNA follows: TGTGCCAGCAGTTTCCCCATCACTTTGGACAACACAGATACGCAGTATTTT. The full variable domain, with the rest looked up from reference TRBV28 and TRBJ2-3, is DVKVTQSSRYLVKRTGEKVFLECVQDMDHENMFWYRQDPGLGLRLIYFSYDVKMKEKGDIPEGYSVSREKKERFSLILESASTNQTSMYLCASSFPITLDNTDTQYFGPGTRLTVL.

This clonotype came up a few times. The CDR3 region is CASSQELTSGYYEQYF. CDR3 nucleotide sequence: TGCGCCAGCAGCCAAGAGCTCACTAGCGGCTACTACGAGCAGTACTTC. V and J are TRBV4-3 and TRBJ2-7; 8 bases are a match to TRBD2. The junction had 7 bases not matched to a gene; V was cut back by 0 bases and J by 3 bases. The CDR3 is 16 amino acids. CDR1 is LGHNA, CDR2 YSLEER, per germline.

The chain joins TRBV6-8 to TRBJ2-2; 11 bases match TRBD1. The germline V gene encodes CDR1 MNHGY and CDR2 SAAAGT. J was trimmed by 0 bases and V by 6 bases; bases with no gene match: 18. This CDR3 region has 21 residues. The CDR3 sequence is CASRGFSHGQGAHPNTGELFF. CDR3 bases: TGTGCCAGCAGAGGATTCTCACACGGACAGGGGGCACACCCGAACACCGGGGAGCTGTTTTTT.

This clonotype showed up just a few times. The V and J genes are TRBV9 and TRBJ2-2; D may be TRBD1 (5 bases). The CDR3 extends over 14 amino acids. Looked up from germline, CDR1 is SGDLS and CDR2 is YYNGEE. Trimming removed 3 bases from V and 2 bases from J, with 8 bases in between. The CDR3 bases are TGTGCCAGCAGCGCCAGGGAAAACACCGGGGAGCTGTTTTTT. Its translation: CASSARENTGELFF.

CDR3 DNA: TGCGCCAGCAGCTTGGAACGGATTAATGAAAAACTGTTTTTT. Translation gives CASSLERINEKLFF. The chain couples TRBV5-1 to TRBJ1-4; D remains unclear. Germline V CDR1 and CDR2: SGHRS, YFSETQ. With 0 bases removed from V and 4 bases from J, the gap between germline ends came to 7 bases. CDR3 size: 14 residues.

As DNA, the CDR3 is TGCGCCAGCAGCTCCGTTTTTGGGAACACCGGGGAGCTGTTTTTT. Protein: CASSSVFGNTGELFF. The rearrangement links TRBV5-1 to TRBJ2-2; D uncertain. This CDR3 has 15 residues. Germline values: CDR1 SGHRS, CDR2 YFSETQ. The germline V and J ends were trimmed by 3 bases and 1 base, with 10 bases remaining between them.

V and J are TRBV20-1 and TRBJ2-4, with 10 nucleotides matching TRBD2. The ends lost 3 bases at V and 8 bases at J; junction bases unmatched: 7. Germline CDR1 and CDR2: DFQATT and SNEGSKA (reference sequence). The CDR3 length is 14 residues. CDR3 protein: CSASGSGGWDIQYF. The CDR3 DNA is TGCAGTGCTAGTGGTAGCGGGGGGTGGGACATTCAGTACTTC.

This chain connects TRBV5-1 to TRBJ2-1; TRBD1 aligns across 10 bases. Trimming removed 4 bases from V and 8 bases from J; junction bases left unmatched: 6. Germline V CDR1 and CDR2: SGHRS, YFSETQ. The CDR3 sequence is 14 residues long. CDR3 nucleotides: TGCGCCAGCAGCCCACGACAGGGGGCATATGAGCAGTTCTTC. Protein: CASSPRQGAYEQFF.

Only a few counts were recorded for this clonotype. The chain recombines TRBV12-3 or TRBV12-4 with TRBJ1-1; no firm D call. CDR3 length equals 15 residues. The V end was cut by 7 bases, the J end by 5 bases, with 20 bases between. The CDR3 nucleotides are TGTGCCAGCACTATAACGACACCCCCCGGGACTGAAGCTTTCTTT. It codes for CASTITTPPGTEAFF.

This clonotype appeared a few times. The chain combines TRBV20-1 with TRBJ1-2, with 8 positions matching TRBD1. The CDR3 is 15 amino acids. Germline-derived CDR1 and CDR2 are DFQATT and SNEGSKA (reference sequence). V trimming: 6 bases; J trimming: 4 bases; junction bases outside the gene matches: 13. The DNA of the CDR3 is TGCAGTGCCCGCGCCGACAGGGGCTCTTTCTATGGCTACACCTTC. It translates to CSARADRGSFYGYTF.

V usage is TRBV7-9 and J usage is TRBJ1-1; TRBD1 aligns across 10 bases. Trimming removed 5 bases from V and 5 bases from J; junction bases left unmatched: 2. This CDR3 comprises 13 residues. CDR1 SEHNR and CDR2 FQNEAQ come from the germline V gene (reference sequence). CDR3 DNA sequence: TGTGCCAGCAGCGAGGGACAGGGGACTGAAGCTTTCTTT. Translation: CASSEGQGTEAFF.

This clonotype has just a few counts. The CDR3 sequence: CASSLVGGIRTDTQYF. The CDR3 DNA reads as TGTGCCAGCAGCTTAGTTGGAGGGATCCGCACAGATACGCAGTATTTT. The chain links TRBV7-8 to TRBJ2-3; a possible D gene is TRBD2 (6 bases). The CDR3 has 16 amino acids. The V end lost 1 base, the J end lost 1 base, and 12 bases lay between the germline ends. Germline V gene sequence: CDR1 SGHVS, CDR2 FQNEAQ.

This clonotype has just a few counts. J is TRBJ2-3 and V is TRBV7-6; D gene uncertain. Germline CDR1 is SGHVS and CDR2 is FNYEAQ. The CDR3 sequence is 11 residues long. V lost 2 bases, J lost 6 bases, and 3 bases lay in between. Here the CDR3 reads CASSLYDTQYF. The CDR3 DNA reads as TGTGCCAGCAGCTTATATGATACGCAGTATTTT.

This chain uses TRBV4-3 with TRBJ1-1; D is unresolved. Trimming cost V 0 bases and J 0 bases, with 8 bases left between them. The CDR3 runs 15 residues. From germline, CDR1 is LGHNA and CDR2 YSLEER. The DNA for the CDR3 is TGCGCCAGCAGCCAAGATACACTTATGAACACTGAAGCTTTCTTT. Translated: CASSQDTLMNTEAFF.

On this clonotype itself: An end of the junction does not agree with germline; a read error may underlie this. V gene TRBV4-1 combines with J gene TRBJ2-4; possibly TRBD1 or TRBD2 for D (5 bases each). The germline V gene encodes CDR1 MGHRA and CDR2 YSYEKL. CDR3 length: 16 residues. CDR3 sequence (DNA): TGCGCCAGCAGCCAAGGGGGCCCAGGGACCAAAAAGATTCAGTACTTC. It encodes CASSQGGPGTKKIQYF.

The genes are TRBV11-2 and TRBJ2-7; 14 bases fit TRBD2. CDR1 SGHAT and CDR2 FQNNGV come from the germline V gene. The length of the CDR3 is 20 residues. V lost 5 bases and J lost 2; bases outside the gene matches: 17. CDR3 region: CASSIPYGTSGRSRTYEQYF. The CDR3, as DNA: TGTGCCAGCAGCATCCCATATGGGACTAGCGGGAGAAGCAGGACCTACGAGCAGTACTTC.

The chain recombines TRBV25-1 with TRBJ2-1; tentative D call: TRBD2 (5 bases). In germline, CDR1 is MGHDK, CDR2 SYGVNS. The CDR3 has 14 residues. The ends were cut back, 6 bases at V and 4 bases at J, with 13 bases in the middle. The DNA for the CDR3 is TGTGCCAGCAGAAGAGCGGACGGATACAATGAGCAGTTCTTC. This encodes CASRRADGYNEQFF.

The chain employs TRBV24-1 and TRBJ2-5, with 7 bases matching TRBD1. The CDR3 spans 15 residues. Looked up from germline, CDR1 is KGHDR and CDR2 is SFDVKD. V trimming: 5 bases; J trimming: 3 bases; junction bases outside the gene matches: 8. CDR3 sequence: CATSGAGTVEETQYF. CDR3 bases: TGTGCCACCAGTGGAGCCGGGACAGTGGAAGAGACCCAGTACTTC.

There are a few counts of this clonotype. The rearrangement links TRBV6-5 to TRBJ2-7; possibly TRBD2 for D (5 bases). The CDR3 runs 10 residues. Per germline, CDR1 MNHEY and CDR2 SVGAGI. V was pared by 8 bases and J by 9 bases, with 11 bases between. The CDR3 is CASGRERQYF. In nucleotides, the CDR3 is TGTGCCAGCGGTAGGGAGAGGCAGTACTTC.

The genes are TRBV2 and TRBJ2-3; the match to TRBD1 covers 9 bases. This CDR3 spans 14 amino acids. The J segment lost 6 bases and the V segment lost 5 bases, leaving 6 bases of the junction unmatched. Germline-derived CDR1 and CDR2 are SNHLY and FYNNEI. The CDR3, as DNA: TGTGCCAGCAGTCCGGGACAGGGATTGGATACGCAGTATTTT. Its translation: CASSPGQGLDTQYF.

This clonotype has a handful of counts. The CDR3 nucleotides read TGTGCCTGGAGTACGGGGACTAGCGGGGCAGAGACCCAGTACTTC. It translates to CAWSTGTSGAETQYF. The genes are TRBV30 and TRBJ2-5; TRBD2 matches at 13 bases. Trimming cost V 2 bases and J 4 bases; bases outside gene matches: 4. CDR1 is GTSNPN and CDR2 is SVGIG in the germline V gene (reference sequence). The CDR3 has 15 amino acids.

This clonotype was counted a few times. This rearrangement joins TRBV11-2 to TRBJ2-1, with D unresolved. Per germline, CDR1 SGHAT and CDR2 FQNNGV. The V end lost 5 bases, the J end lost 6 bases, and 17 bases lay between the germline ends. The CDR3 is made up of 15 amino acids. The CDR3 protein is CASSQKRWPVNEQFF. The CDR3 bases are TGTGCCAGCAGCCAAAAACGATGGCCTGTCAATGAGCAGTTCTTC.

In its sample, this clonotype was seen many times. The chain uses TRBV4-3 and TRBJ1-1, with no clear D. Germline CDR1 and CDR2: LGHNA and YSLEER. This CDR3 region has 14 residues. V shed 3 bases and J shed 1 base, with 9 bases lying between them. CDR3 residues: CASSQQSTNTEAFF. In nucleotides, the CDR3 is TGCGCCAGCAGCCAGCAGAGTACGAACACTGAAGCTTTCTTT.

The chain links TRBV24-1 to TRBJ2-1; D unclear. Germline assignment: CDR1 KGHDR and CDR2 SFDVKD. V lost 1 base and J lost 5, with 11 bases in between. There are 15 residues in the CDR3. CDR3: CATSDLSRDNNEQFF. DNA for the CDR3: TGTGCCACCAGTGATTTAAGCCGAGACAACAATGAGCAGTTCTTC.

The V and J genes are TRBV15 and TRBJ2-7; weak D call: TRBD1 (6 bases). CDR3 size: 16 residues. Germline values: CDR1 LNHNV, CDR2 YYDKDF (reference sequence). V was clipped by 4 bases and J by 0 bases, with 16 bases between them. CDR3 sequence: CATSKTGPGDSYEQYF. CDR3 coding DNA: TGTGCCACCAGCAAAACCGGGCCAGGGGACTCCTACGAGCAGTACTTC.

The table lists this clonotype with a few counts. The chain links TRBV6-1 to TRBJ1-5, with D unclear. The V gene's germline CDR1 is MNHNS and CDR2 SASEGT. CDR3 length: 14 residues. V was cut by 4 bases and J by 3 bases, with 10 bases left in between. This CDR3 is CASSVSSLNQPQHF. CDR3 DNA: TGTGCCAGCAGTGTCTCCAGTCTCAATCAGCCCCAGCATTTT.